This T cell receptor (beta chain) was identified during a study of blood T cell repertoires in COVID-19. Across the study: Sample material is recorded as cDNA or gDNA derived from T cells, B-cell-depleted T cells, or PBMCs.

Only in-frame clones appear in the TCRdb table, and some are missing; sequencing was by immunoSEQ multiplex PCR. The sample holds 100,000 to 120,000 clones; roughly 85% are singletons and the top ten take around 6%. CDR1 and CDR2 from the germline V gene are SGHNT and YYREEE (reference sequence). The germline V and J ends were trimmed by 5 bases and 0 bases, with 13 bases remaining between them. The CDR3 runs 15 residues. Material: peripheral blood. The chain uses TRBV5-4 and TRBJ2-3; D unclear. The origin of this receptor is an older woman with COVID-19, enrolled during active disease. The CDR3 loop reads CASRSEVASTDTQYF. DNA for the CDR3: TGTGCCAGCAGGTCCGAGGTAGCAAGCACAGATACGCAGTATTTT.